The next 8 T cell receptor beta chains were all read from a single sample in a study of T cell clonality in common variable immunodeficiency. Only in-frame clones appear in the TCRdb table, and some are missing; sequencing was by immunoSEQ multiplex PCR. Listed for the sample are 45,000 to 55,000 clones, none seen a single time. The source material was peripheral blood mononuclear cells. These receptors originate from a person between 18 and 75 years old in good health.

A few counts support this clone. The sequence runs out 3 residues before the end of the CDR3; the remainder is reconstructed from the germline J gene. V is TRBV7-3 and J is TRBJ1-1; TRBD1 aligns across 7 bases. CDR1 and CDR2 from the germline V gene are SGHTA and FQGTGA. The CDR3 is 14 residues long. J gave up 7 bases and V 5 bases, and 10 bases lay outside the gene matches. Incomplete CDR3 DNA: TGTGCCAGCAGCAGAAACAGGGGAGTAGATGAA. Translation: CASSRNRGVDE. Given in full, the CDR3 is CASSRNRGVDEAFF.

This clone came up many times. Read data end 3 residues before the CDR3 end; the end is taken from the germline J gene. The chain has TRBV20-1 and TRBJ2-1; perhaps TRBD2 as D (6 bases). Looked up from germline, CDR1 is DFQATT and CDR2 is SNEGSKA (reference sequence). This CDR3 is 15 amino acids long. Trimming removed 0 bases at V and 6 bases at J, with 15 bases between. This CDR3 reads CSARDSGERLNEQFF. CDR3 DNA, as far as it was read: TGCAGTGCTAGAGATTCGGGGGAGCGCCTCAATGAG.

This clone was counted many times. The sequence runs out 3 residues before the end of the CDR3; the remainder is reconstructed from the germline J gene. The V and J genes are TRBV15 and TRBJ2-1; 10 nucleotides line up with TRBD2. The length of the CDR3 is 15 residues. Trimming at V came to 1 base and at J to 6 bases, leaving 3 bases not matched to a gene. CDR1 is LNHNV, CDR2 YYDKDF, per germline (reference sequence). CDR3 sequence reads: CATSRGVAGGNEQFF. The DNA read from the CDR3 is TGTGCCACCAGCAGAGGGGTAGCGGGGGGCAATGAG.

This clone was counted at least ten times. The sequenced fragment ends 3 residues before the CDR3 boundary, so the rest is inferred from the germline J gene. The chain carries TRBV10-3 and TRBJ1-4; 7 nucleotides align to TRBD1. V shed 5 bases, J shed 7 bases, and the junction held 10 bases outside the gene matches. Germline V gene data show CDR1 as ENHRY and CDR2 as SYGVKD. This CDR3 has 15 residues. The CDR3 here is CAISLDRVPGEKLFF. Partial CDR3 DNA: TGTGCCATCAGTCTCGACAGGGTTCCCGGTGAAAAA.

This clone was seen repeatedly, ten times or more. The read terminates 3 residues ahead of where the CDR3 ends, so the germline J gene completes it. The chain has TRBV28 and TRBJ2-5; 8 bases map to TRBD2. V was clipped by 6 bases and J by 3 bases; unmatched bases: 6. Germline V lookup: CDR1 MDHEN, CDR2 SYDVKM. The CDR3 sequence is 14 residues long. The DNA read from the CDR3 is TGTGCCAGCAGACCCGCGGGGGGCAAAGAGACC. Amino acid sequence: CASRPAGGKET. The complete CDR3 sequence is CASRPAGGKETQYF.

This clone was counted ten times or more. The read comes to an end 3 residues before the CDR3 does, leaving the germline J gene to fill in the end. The chain carries TRBV7-2 and TRBJ1-1, with D possibly being TRBD1 (5 bases). This CDR3 is 13 amino acids long. Germline assignment: CDR1 SGHTA and CDR2 FQGNSA. The CDR3 is CASSLRTSPKAFF. Partial CDR3 DNA: TGTGCCAGCAGCTTGAGGACATCCCCAAAA.

This clone was seen many times. The read is 3 residues too short to cover the CDR3 end, so that end is filled in from the germline J gene. This chain links TRBV18 with TRBJ2-3, with TRBD1 as a possible D gene (6 bases). The CDR3 loop spans 17 amino acids. Per the germline V gene, CDR1 is KGHSH and CDR2 is LQKENI. With 6 bases removed from V and 3 bases from J, the gap between germline ends came to 22 bases. The sequenced CDR3 bases are TGTGCCAGCTCCCCCACCAGTCCCAGGGGTGGGACAGATACG. It is translated as CASSPTSPRGGTDT. The complete CDR3 protein is CASSPTSPRGGTDTQYF. Filled out from reference TRBV18 and TRBJ2-3, the complete variable domain reads NAGVMQNPRHLVRRRGQEARLRCSPMKGHSHVYWYRQLPEEGLKFMVYLQKENIIDESGMPKERFSAEFPKEGPSILRIQQVVRGDSAAYFCASSPTSPRGGTDTQYFGPGTRLTVL.

This clone was seen many times. The read comes to an end 3 residues before the CDR3 does, leaving the germline J gene to fill in the end. V usage is TRBV5-1 and J usage is TRBJ2-2, with 14 nucleotides matching TRBD2. This CDR3 has 15 residues. Looked up from germline, CDR1 is SGHRS and CDR2 is YFSETQ. V trimming: 7 bases; J trimming: 4 bases; junction bases outside the gene matches: 3. CDR3 amino acids: CASQGLAGVTGELFF. CDR3 bases read: TGCGCCAGCCAGGGACTAGCGGGAGTCACCGGGGAG.